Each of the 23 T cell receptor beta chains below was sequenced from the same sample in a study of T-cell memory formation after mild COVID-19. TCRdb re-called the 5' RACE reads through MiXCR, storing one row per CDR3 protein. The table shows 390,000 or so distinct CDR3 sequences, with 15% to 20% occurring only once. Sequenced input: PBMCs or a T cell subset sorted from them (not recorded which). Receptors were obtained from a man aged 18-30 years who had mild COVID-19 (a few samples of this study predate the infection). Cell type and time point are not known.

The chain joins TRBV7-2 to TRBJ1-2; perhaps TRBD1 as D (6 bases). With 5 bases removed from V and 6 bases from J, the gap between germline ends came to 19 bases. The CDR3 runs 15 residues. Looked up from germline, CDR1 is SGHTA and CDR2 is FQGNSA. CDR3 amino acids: CASSEYHRVLNGYTF. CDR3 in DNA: TGTGCCAGCAGCGAATACCACAGGGTCCTTAATGGCTACACCTTC.

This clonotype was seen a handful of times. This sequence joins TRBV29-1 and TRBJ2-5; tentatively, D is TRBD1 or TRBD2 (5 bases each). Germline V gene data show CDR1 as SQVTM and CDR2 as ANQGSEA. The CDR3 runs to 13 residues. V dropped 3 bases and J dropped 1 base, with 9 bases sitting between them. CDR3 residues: CSVDVGAQETQYF. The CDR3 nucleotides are TGCAGCGTTGATGTCGGGGCCCAAGAGACCCAGTACTTC. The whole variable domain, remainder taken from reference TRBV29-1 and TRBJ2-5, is SAVISQKPSRDICQRGTSLTIQCQVDSQVTMMFWYRQQPGQSLTLIATANQGSEATYESGFVIDKFPISRPNLTFSTLTVSNMSPEDSSIYLCSVDVGAQETQYFGPGTRLLVL.

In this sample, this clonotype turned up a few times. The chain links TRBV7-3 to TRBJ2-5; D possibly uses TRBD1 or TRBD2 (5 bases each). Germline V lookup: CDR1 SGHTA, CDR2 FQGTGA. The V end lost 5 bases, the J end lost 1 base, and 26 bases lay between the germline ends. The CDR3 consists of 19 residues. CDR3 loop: CASSQNQPASGRLQETQYF. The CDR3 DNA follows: TGTGCCAGCAGCCAAAACCAACCAGCCTCGGGACGGCTCCAAGAGACCCAGTACTTC. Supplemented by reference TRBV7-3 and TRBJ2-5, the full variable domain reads GAGVSQTPSNKVTEKGKYVELRCDPISGHTALYWYRQSLGQGPEFLIYFQGTGAADDSGLPNDRFFAVRPEGSVSTLKIQRTERGDSAVYLCASSQNQPASGRLQETQYFGPGTRLLVL.

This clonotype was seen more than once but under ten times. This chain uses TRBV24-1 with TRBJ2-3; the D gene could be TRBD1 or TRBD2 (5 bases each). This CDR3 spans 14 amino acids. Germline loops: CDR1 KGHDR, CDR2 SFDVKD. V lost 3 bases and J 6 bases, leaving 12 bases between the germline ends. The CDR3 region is CATSDGDRADTQYF. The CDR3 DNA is TGTGCCACCAGTGATGGGGACCGGGCGGATACGCAGTATTTT.

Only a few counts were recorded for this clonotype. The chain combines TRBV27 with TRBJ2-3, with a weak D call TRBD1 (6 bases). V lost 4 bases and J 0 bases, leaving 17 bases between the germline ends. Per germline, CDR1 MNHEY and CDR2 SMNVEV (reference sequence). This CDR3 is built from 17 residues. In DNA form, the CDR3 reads TGTGCCAGCAGTTGGGCAGGGGCCGCCTTCAGCACAGATACGCAGTATTTT. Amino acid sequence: CASSWAGAAFSTDTQYF.

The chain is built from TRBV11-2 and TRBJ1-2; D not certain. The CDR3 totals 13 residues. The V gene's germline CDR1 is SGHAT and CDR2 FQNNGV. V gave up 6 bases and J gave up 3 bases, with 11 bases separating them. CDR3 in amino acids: CASSPVQYYGYTF. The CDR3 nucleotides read TGTGCCAGCAGTCCTGTACAGTACTATGGCTACACCTTC.

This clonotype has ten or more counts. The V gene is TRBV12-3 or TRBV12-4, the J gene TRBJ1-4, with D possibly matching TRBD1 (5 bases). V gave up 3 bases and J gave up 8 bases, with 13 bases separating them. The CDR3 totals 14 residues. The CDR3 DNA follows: TGTGCCAGCAGTTTGGGCAGGGTACGGGAAAAACTGTTTTTT. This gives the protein CASSLGRVREKLFF.

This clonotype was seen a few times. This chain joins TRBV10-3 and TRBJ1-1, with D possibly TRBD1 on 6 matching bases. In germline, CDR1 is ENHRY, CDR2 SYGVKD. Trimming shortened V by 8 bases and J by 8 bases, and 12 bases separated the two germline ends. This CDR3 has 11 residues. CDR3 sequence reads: CAIRGQSEAFF. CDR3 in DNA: TGTGCCATCCGAGGACAGTCGGAAGCTTTCTTT.

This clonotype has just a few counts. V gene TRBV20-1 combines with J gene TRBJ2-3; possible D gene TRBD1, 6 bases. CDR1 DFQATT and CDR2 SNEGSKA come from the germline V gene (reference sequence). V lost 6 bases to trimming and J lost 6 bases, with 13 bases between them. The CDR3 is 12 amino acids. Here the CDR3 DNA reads TGCAGTGCCGGTCAGGGGAGTGATACGCAGTATTTT. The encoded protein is CSAGQGSDTQYF.

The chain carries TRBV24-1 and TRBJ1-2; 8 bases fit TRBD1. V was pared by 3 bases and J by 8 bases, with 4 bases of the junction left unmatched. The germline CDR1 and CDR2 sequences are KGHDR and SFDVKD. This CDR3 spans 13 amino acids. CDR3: CATSDNAGGGYTF. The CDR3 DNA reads TGTGCCACCAGTGATAACGCAGGGGGCGGCTACACCTTC.

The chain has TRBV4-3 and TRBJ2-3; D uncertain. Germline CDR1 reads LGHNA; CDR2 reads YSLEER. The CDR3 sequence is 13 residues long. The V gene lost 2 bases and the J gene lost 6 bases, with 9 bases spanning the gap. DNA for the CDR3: TGCGCCAGCAGCCAAAGGCCAACGGATACGCAGTATTTT. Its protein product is CASSQRPTDTQYF.

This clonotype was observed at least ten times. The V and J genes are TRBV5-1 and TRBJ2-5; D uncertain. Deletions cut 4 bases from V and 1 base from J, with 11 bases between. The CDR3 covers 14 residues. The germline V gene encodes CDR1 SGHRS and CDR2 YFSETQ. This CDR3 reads CASSPTTSQETQYF. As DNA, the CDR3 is TGCGCCAGCAGCCCTACGACAAGCCAAGAGACCCAGTACTTC. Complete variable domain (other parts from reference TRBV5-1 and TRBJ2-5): KAGVTQTPRYLIKTRGQQVTLSCSPISGHRSVSWYQQTPGQGLQFLFEYFSETQRNKGNFPGRFSGRQFSNSRSEMNVSTLELGDSALYLCASSPTTSQETQYFGPGTRLLVL.

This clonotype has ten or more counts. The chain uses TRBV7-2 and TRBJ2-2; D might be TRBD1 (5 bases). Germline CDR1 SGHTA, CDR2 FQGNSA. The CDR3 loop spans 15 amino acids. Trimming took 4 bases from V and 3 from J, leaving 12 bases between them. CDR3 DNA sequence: TGTGCCAGCAGCTCCCGTGCGACAGACACCGGGGAGCTGTTTTTT. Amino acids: CASSSRATDTGELFF. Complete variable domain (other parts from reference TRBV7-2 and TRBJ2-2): GAGVSQSPSNKVTEKGKDVELRCDPISGHTALYWYRQSLGQGLEFLIYFQGNSAPDKSGLPSDRFSAERTGGSVSTLTIQRTQQEDSAVYLCASSSRATDTGELFFGEGSRLTVL.

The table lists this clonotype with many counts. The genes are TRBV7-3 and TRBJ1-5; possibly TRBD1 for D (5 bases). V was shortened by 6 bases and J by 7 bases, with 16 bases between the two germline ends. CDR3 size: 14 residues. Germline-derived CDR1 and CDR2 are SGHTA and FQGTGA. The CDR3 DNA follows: TGTGCCAGCAGACCAACAGGCCGAGGGCAGCCCCAGCATTTT. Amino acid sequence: CASRPTGRGQPQHF.

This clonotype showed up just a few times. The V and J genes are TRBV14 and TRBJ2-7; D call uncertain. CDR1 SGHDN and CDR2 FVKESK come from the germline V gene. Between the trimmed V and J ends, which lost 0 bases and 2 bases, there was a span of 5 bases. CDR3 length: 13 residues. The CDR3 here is CASSQDRTYEQYF. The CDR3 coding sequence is TGTGCCAGCAGCCAAGATCGGACCTACGAGCAGTACTTC.

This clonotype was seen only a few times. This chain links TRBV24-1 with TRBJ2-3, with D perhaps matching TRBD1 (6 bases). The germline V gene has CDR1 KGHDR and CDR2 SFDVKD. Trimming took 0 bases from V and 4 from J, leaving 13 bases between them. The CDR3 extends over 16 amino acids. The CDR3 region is CATSDLGDIVPDTQYF. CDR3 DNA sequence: TGTGCCACCAGTGATTTGGGGGACATAGTCCCAGATACGCAGTATTTT.

CDR3 bases: TGTGCCAGCCTTATCGGGACAGTCCAAGAGACCCAGTACTTC. As protein: CASLIGTVQETQYF. The genes are TRBV7-9 and TRBJ2-5, with 7 bases aligning to TRBD1. V gave up 8 bases and J gave up 1 base; unmatched junction bases: 7. Germline loops: CDR1 SEHNR, CDR2 FQNEAQ (reference sequence). This CDR3 contains 14 residues. Filled out from reference TRBV7-9 and TRBJ2-5, the complete variable domain reads DTGVSQNPRHKITKRGQNVTFRCDPISEHNRLYWYRQTLGQGPEFLTYFQNEAQLEKSRLLSDRFSAERPKGSFSTLEIQRTEQGDSAMYLCASLIGTVQETQYFGPGTRLLVL.

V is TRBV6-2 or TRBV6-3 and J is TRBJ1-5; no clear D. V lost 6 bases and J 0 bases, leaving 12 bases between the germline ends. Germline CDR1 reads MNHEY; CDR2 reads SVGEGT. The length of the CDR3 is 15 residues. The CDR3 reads CASRPTAYSNQPQHF. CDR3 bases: TGTGCCAGCAGGCCTACTGCTTATAGCAATCAGCCCCAGCATTTT.

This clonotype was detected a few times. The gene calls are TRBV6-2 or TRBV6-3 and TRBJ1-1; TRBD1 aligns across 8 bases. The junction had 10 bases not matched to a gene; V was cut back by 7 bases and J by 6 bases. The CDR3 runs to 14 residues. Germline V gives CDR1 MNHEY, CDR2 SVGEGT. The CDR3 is CASTPRGLSSEAFF. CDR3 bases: TGTGCCAGCACCCCCAGGGGGCTGTCCTCTGAAGCTTTCTTT.

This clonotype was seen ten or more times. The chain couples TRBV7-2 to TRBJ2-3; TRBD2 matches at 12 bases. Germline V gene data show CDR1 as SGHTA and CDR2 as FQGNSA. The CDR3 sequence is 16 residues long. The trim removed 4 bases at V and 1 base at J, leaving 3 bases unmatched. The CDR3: CASSYTSGGRTDTQYF. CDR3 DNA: TGTGCCAGCAGCTATACTAGCGGGGGGCGCACAGATACGCAGTATTTT.

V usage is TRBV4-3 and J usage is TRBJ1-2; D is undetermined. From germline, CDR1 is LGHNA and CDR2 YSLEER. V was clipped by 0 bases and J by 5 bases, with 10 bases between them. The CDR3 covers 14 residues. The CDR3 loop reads CASSQDRGIYGYTF. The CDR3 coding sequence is TGCGCCAGCAGCCAAGACCGCGGGATTTATGGCTACACCTTC.

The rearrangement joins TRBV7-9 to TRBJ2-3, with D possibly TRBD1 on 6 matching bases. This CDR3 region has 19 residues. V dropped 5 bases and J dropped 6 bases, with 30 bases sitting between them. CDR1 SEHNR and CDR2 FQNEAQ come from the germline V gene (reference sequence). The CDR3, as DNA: TGTGCCAGCAGCCCTTGGGGGCTTGCGCCGAGGCAACCGCTTGATACGCAGTATTTT. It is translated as CASSPWGLAPRQPLDTQYF.

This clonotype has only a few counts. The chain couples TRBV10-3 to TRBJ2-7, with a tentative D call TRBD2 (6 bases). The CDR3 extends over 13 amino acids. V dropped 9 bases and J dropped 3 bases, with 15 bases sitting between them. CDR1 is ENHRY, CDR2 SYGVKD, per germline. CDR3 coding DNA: TGTGCCATATCTAGCGATACGGGCTACGAGCAGTACGTC. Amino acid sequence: CAISSDTGYEQYV.